The 11 T cell receptor beta chains in this list originate from one sample, sequenced in a study of T cell changes during pregnancy in multiple sclerosis (dated 2019 in TCRdb). The library was built by means of the immunoSEQ multiplex PCR assay. TCRdb mirrors the immuneACCESS table, restricted to in-frame sequences. Some clones are absent from its copies; in checked studies, under half trace to an unresolved V gene, and the reason for the others is unknown. For this sample there are fewer than 80,000 clones; around 90% appear just once. Under 0.3% of the sample is in the top ten clones. This specimen consisted of CD4+ T cells from peripheral blood mononuclear cells, obtained in the third trimester of pregnancy. Source of these receptors: a female donor in good health, enrolled as a control in a pregnancy study.

The rearrangement joins TRBV27 to TRBJ2-3, with 9 nucleotides matching TRBD1. The CDR3 contains 15 residues. Germline V gene data show CDR1 as MNHEY and CDR2 as SMNVEV (reference sequence). J lost 3 bases, V lost 6 bases, and 7 bases had no gene match. The CDR3 DNA reads as TGTGCCAGCAGCCCGGGACAGGGTTTTACAGATACGCAGTATTTT. Translated, it gives CASSPGQGFTDTQYF.

The V call is TRBV7-8, the J call TRBJ1-4; perhaps TRBD1 as D (6 bases). V lost 5 bases, J lost 5 bases, and 18 bases lay in between. Germline values: CDR1 SGHVS, CDR2 FQNEAQ. The CDR3 loop spans 16 amino acids. The CDR3 sequence: CASSTLPRGRNEKLFF. For the CDR3, the DNA is TGTGCCAGCAGCACCCTCCCCAGGGGAAGGAATGAAAAACTGTTTTTT.

The chain combines TRBV4-3 with TRBJ1-6; 8 bases agree with TRBD1. Germline V gives CDR1 LGHNA, CDR2 YSLEER. Germline trimming cut 0 bases from V and 7 bases from J; bases unmatched to any gene: 5. The CDR3 spans 16 residues. The CDR3 nucleotides are TGCGCCAGCAGCCAAGAGGGGACAGGTCGAAATTCACCCCTCCACTTT. It encodes CASSQEGTGRNSPLHF.

The chain uses TRBV4-3 and TRBJ1-1; no clear D. CDR3 length: 17 residues. V was clipped by 0 bases and J by 0 bases, with 14 bases between them. Germline values: CDR1 LGHNA, CDR2 YSLEER. The CDR3 here is CASSQEAVAGLNTEAFF. CDR3 in DNA: TGCGCCAGCAGCCAAGAAGCGGTTGCCGGATTGAACACTGAAGCTTTCTTT.

In DNA, the CDR3 is TGTGCCAGCAGCGACAGGATAAAGGAAAAACTGTTTTTT. Translation gives CASSDRIKEKLFF. The chain combines TRBV14 with TRBJ1-4; possible D gene TRBD1, 6 bases. The CDR3 has 13 residues. V was trimmed by 5 bases and J by 8 bases, leaving 12 bases between them. CDR1 and CDR2 (germline): SGHDN, FVKESK.

This sequence joins TRBV25-1 and TRBJ1-2; the D is unclear. CDR3 length: 16 amino acids. Between the trimmed V and J ends, which lost 1 base and 7 bases, there was a span of 19 bases. Per the germline V gene, CDR1 is MGHDK and CDR2 is SYGVNS. The DNA of the CDR3 is TGTGCCAGCAGTGAATTTCTCGGCGGGAGGGAGGGTGGCTACACCTTC. Residues: CASSEFLGGREGGYTF.

This clone was picked up one time. V usage is TRBV18 and J usage is TRBJ2-3; TRBD2 is a possible D gene (7 bases). The CDR3 runs 17 residues. Trimming removed 6 bases from V and 1 base from J, with 20 bases in between. Germline V CDR1 and CDR2: KGHSH, LQKENI. The CDR3 reads CASSPSGGFKGTDTQYF. CDR3 DNA sequence: TGTGCCAGCTCCCCGTCGGGGGGCTTTAAAGGCACAGATACGCAGTATTTT. Filled out from reference TRBV18 and TRBJ2-3, the complete variable domain reads NAGVMQNPRHLVRRRGQEARLRCSPMKGHSHVYWYRQLPEEGLKFMVYLQKENIIDESGMPKERFSAEFPKEGPSILRIQQVVRGDSAAYFCASSPSGGFKGTDTQYFGPGTRLTVL.

This chain connects TRBV7-3 to TRBJ2-1; TRBD2 agrees at 11 bases. The V and J ends lost 6 bases and 7 bases, in that order; junction bases with no gene match: 8. The CDR3 covers 15 residues. Germline assignment: CDR1 SGHTA and CDR2 FQGTGA. CDR3 in amino acids: CASSFIAGGQNEQFF. The CDR3 bases are TGTGCCAGCAGTTTCATAGCGGGGGGGCAGAATGAGCAGTTCTTC.

The gene calls are TRBV18 and TRBJ1-3; D possibly corresponds to TRBD1 (6 bases). V lost 3 bases and J 6 bases, leaving 9 bases between the germline ends. From germline, CDR1 is KGHSH and CDR2 LQKENI. The CDR3 extends over 13 amino acids. In nucleotides, the CDR3 is TGTGCCAGCTCACCGAGACAGGAAAACACCATATATTTT. This gives the protein CASSPRQENTIYF.

V gene TRBV5-1 combines with J gene TRBJ1-1; TRBD1 is a possible D gene (6 bases). V was pared by 0 bases and J by 10 bases, with 10 bases between. The V gene's germline CDR1 is SGHRS and CDR2 YFSETQ. CDR3 length: 12 residues. The CDR3 DNA follows: TGCGCCAGCAGCTTGGAGGGCAGGGGAGCTTTCTTT. Translating gives CASSLEGRGAFF.

This clone was observed a single time. The J gene is TRBJ2-7, the V gene TRBV4-3; the match to TRBD1 covers 9 bases. The CDR3 is made up of 15 amino acids. Looked up from germline, CDR1 is LGHNA and CDR2 is YSLEER. V shed 4 bases, J shed 5 bases, and the junction held 9 bases outside the gene matches. For the CDR3, the DNA is TGCGCCAGCAGCCGTTTCCGGGACAGGGAAGACGAGCAGTACTTC. It is translated as CASSRFRDREDEQYF.